This T cell receptor (beta chain) originates from a study of human T cells and chemical hapten exposure. Described time point: patch test 1, 2 weeks after DPC sensitization. Treatment here: therapeutic diphenylcyclopropenone sensitization with weekly scalp DPC. This clonotype was observed many times. TCRdb re-analysed the RACE reads in MiXCR, keeping a single row per CDR3 protein. The table lists 80,000 or so distinct CDR3 sequences, 9.5% to 12% of them singletons. The germline CDR1 and CDR2 sequences are KGHDR and SFDVKD. The junction had 7 bases not matched to a gene; V was cut back by 11 bases and J by 1 base. The CDR3 spans 14 residues.

The genes are TRBV24-1 and TRBJ1-5, with 7 bases fitting TRBD1. The sequence derives from a woman between 50 and 59 years old with alopecia areata. Some clones in this sample may be carry-over from other donors' samples. Sequencing used whole blood, obtained in connection with sensitization to the hapten diphenylcyclopropenone (DPC). The CDR3 region has the DNA TGTGCCATGAACAGGGGAGTAAGCAATCAGCCCCAGCATTTT. This sequence encodes CAMNRGVSNQPQHF.